A single sample gave rise to the 18 T cell receptor beta chains below, sequenced in a study of regulatory T cells in long-lasting Graves disease. Stated time point: newly diagnosed GD, antithyroid drugs for less than 3 months. The authors made the TCR library using RNA they extracted from PBMCs. iRepertoire HTBI primers and Arm-PCR of CDR3 regions built TCR beta libraries. From the multiplex PCR reads, TCRdb called clonotypes with MiXCR, one entry per CDR3 protein. The sample yields approximately 350,000 distinct CDR3 sequences, approximately 10% seen once. These data were also filed under a second study, of T cells in Graves' hyperthyroidism and ophthalmopathy.

The source was peripheral blood mononuclear cells (PBMCs), collected at new diagnosis, from a patient treated with antithyroid drugs. The receptor set was obtained from a woman aged 18-29 years with Graves disease.

This clonotype was seen ten or more times. This rearrangement joins TRBV7-3 to TRBJ2-5; D remains unclear. This CDR3 has 13 residues. Germline CDR1 and CDR2: SGHTA and FQGTGA. V was pared by 5 bases and J by 2 bases, with 9 bases between. Here the CDR3 reads CASSKNSQETQYF. CDR3 sequence (DNA): TGTGCCAGCAGCAAAAACTCTCAAGAGACCCAGTACTTC. Full variable domain (remainder filled in from reference TRBV7-3 and TRBJ2-5): GAGVSQTPSNKVTEKGKYVELRCDPISGHTALYWYRQSLGQGPEFLIYFQGTGAADDSGLPNDRFFAVRPEGSVSTLKIQRTERGDSAVYLCASSKNSQETQYFGPGTRLLVL.

This clonotype was recorded many times. The V call is TRBV3-1, the J call TRBJ1-4; maybe TRBD1 (5 bases). CDR1 and CDR2 from the germline V gene are LGHDT and YNNKEL (reference sequence). The V end lost 0 bases, the J end lost 4 bases, and 12 bases lay between the germline ends. The CDR3 loop spans 16 amino acids. The CDR3 region is CASSQDRGAFNEKLFF. The CDR3 DNA reads TGTGCCAGCAGCCAAGATAGAGGGGCTTTTAATGAAAAACTGTTTTTT.

Worth noting for this clonotype: At one end, the junction sequence differs from germline, possibly due to a read error. This sequence joins TRBV20-1 and TRBJ1-2, with TRBD1 as a possible D gene (6 bases). The CDR3 spans 12 residues. Germline V gene sequence: CDR1 DFQATT, CDR2 SNEGSKA (reference sequence). For the CDR3, the DNA is TGCAGTGTCGTCGGGGGGCCCTATGGCTTCACCTTC. It encodes CSVVGGPYGFTF.

The chain employs TRBV4-2 and TRBJ1-1; no definite D call. Trimming cost V 6 bases and J 1 base, with 21 bases left between them. The CDR3 spans 17 residues. From germline, CDR1 is LGHNA and CDR2 YNFKEQ. In DNA, the CDR3 is TGTGCCAGCAGGCCTTTACCTGGAGAGAGTGGGAACACTGAAGCTTTCTTT. Translation: CASRPLPGESGNTEAFF.

This clonotype was observed a handful of times. This rearrangement joins TRBV4-2 to TRBJ1-5, with D possibly TRBD1 on 5 matching bases. V lost 0 bases to trimming and J lost 2 bases, with 23 bases between them. The CDR3 covers 20 residues. In germline, CDR1 is LGHNA, CDR2 YNFKEQ. Here the CDR3 DNA reads TGTGCCAGCAGCCAAGAAGCTTGGCGGGGGGGTTTCGATCGCAATCAGCCCCAGCATTTT. Translation gives CASSQEAWRGGFDRNQPQHF.

This clonotype has at least ten counts. This chain joins TRBV29-1 and TRBJ1-5; TRBD1 matches 7 bases. Germline CDR1 SQVTM, CDR2 ANQGSEA. After removal of 6 bases from V and 5 bases from J, the junction contained 7 bases not matched to a gene. This CDR3 spans 13 amino acids. DNA of the CDR3: TGCAGCGTAGGAGACAGGGCTGATCAGCCCCAGCATTTT. It specifies CSVGDRADQPQHF.

This clonotype was seen ten or more times. This sequence joins TRBV20-1 and TRBJ2-1; the D gene is possibly TRBD1 (6 bases). CDR3 size: 14 residues. V lost 4 bases, J lost 2 bases, and 12 bases lay in between. CDR1 and CDR2 from the germline V gene are DFQATT and SNEGSKA (reference sequence). In DNA form, the CDR3 reads TGCAGTGCTATCGAGGCAGGGGCCTACAATGAGCAGTTCTTC. Its protein is CSAIEAGAYNEQFF.

This clonotype was counted ten times or more. The chain carries TRBV12-3 or TRBV12-4 and TRBJ2-3; D may be TRBD1 or TRBD2 (5 bases each). V lost 3 bases and J lost 8, with 15 bases in between. The length of the CDR3 is 14 residues. The CDR3 nucleotides are TGTGCCAGCAGTTTCCGGACTTCACAGGCTACGCAGTATTTT. As protein: CASSFRTSQATQYF.

This clonotype was picked up many times. The V gene is TRBV4-1, the J gene TRBJ1-2; D call uncertain. Germline CDR1 MGHRA, CDR2 YSYEKL. The V end lost 1 base, the J end lost 0 bases, and 9 bases lay between the germline ends. The CDR3 spans 15 residues. CDR3 in DNA: TGCGCCAGCAGCCAAGCGGGAAGTGCTAACTATGGCTACACCTTC. Protein sequence: CASSQAGSANYGYTF.

Many counts were recorded for this clonotype. This chain joins TRBV20-1 and TRBJ1-4; D ambiguous. CDR1 is DFQATT, CDR2 SNEGSKA, per germline (reference sequence). The CDR3 runs 15 residues. The V gene lost 0 bases and the J gene lost 4 bases, with 12 bases spanning the gap. This CDR3 reads CSARDPETYNEKLFF. DNA of the CDR3: TGCAGTGCTAGAGATCCTGAGACATATAATGAAAAACTGTTTTTT.

In its sample, this clonotype was seen once. The chain couples TRBV12-3 or TRBV12-4 to TRBJ1-2, with 7 bases that match TRBD1. The J segment lost 9 bases and the V segment lost 5 bases, leaving 18 bases of the junction unmatched. The CDR3 covers 16 residues. The CDR3 bases are TGTGCCAGCAGTCCCAAACCGACAGGGATGGCGGTGCGCTACACCTTC. As protein: CASSPKPTGMAVRYTF.

This clonotype has a count of ten or more. The chain has TRBV5-8 and TRBJ1-1, with D unresolved. The CDR3 length is 15 residues. With 6 bases removed from V and 0 bases from J, the gap between germline ends came to 15 bases. Germline CDR1 is SGHTS and CDR2 is YDEGEE. The CDR3 reads CASTARTAMNTEAFF. CDR3 sequence (DNA): TGTGCCAGCACTGCTAGGACGGCTATGAACACTGAAGCTTTCTTT.

To note about this clonotype: Its ends do not fully match the called genes, so a read error is possible. The chain links TRBV20-1 to TRBJ1-6; D is ambiguous. This CDR3 region has 15 residues. Germline assignment: CDR1 DFQATT and CDR2 SNEGSKA (reference sequence). CDR3 in DNA: TGCAGTGCCAGAGAACTCGGTCTCTATAATTCACCCCTCCACTTT. This gives the protein CSARELGLYNSPLHF.

This clonotype came up many times. The chain joins TRBV3-1 to TRBJ2-1; 7 bases align to TRBD2. V lost 2 bases to trimming and J lost 8 bases; unmatched junction nucleotides: 9. CDR1 is LGHDT and CDR2 is YNNKEL in the germline V gene (reference sequence). The CDR3 has 15 residues. CDR3 in DNA: TGTGCCAGCAGCCAAACTAGCGAGACGGTCGATGAGCAGTTCTTC. This codes for CASSQTSETVDEQFF.

Concerning this clonotype itself: This may be a read error, as it is one base from a much larger clone. The genes are TRBV27 and TRBJ1-1, with TRBD1 as a possible D gene (6 bases). V was trimmed by 6 bases and J by 3 bases, leaving 11 bases between them. The CDR3 totals 13 residues. Germline CDR1 reads MNHEY; CDR2 reads SMNVEV (reference sequence). CDR3 protein: CASRQGGDTEAFF. The CDR3 nucleotides read TGTGCCAGCAGACAGGGAGGGGACACTGAAGCTTTCTTT.

This clonotype occurred once. One base separates it from a far larger clone, so it is likely a read error. The chain carries TRBV10-3 and TRBJ2-5; D unresolved. Near its end, the DNA agrees better with TRBJ2-1, so the J call may be wrong. The CDR3 loop spans 13 amino acids. The germline V gene has CDR1 ENHRY and CDR2 SYGVKD. CDR3 protein: CAISEERYNEQFF. CDR3 nucleotides: TGTGCCATCAGTGAAGAACGGTACAATGAGCAGTTCTTC.

Many counts were recorded for this clonotype. V is TRBV7-9 and J is TRBJ2-7; 8 positions agree with TRBD2. The germline gives CDR1 SEHNR, CDR2 FQNEAQ (reference sequence). This CDR3 contains 13 residues. J was trimmed by 6 bases and V by 5 bases; bases with no gene match: 6. In DNA, the CDR3 is TGTGCCAGCAGCCCCCGGGGGGGGGGCGAGCAGTACGTC. This gives the protein CASSPRGGGEQYV.

This clonotype was detected many times. V usage is TRBV7-9 and J usage is TRBJ2-1; D is perhaps TRBD2 (5 bases). Germline CDR1 SEHNR, CDR2 FQNEAQ (reference sequence). The CDR3 extends over 15 amino acids. Trimming removed 0 bases from V and 12 bases from J, with 18 bases in between. The CDR3 bases are TGTGCCAGCAGCTTAGCGCTGACATTCGGCCGGGGGCAGTTCTTC. Amino acid sequence: CASSLALTFGRGQFF.